This T cell receptor beta chain came from a study of T-cell memory formation after mild COVID-19. Turning to the study itself: TCR clusters were mostly confined to one donor each. General study results and limits: Researchers report contracting CD4+ clones mostly in CM and EM, with CD8+ clones in EMRA.

V lost 1 base, J lost 7 bases, and 5 bases lay in between. This CDR3 is 12 amino acids long. Germline V gives CDR1 SGHNT, CDR2 YYREEE (reference sequence). TCR alpha and TCR beta cDNA libraries carrying sample barcodes and UMIs were produced by 5'RACE using constant-segment primers. One entry per CDR3 protein, called by TCRdb with MiXCR from the 5' RACE reads. The table includes some 250,000 distinct CDR3 sequences, roughly 10% detected once. As regards this clonotype: Its antigen is undetermined.

Sequencing was carried out using PBMCs or a T cell subset sorted from them (not recorded which). V usage is TRBV5-4 and J usage is TRBJ2-2; no firm D call. The clonotype originates from a man aged 18-30 years who had mild COVID-19 (a few samples of this study predate the infection). Cell type and time point are not known. CDR3 amino acids: CASSLQGGELFF. In DNA, the CDR3 is TGTGCCAGCAGCTTGCAAGGCGGGGAGCTGTTTTTT.